This TCR beta chain was identified in a study of shared clonotypes between healthy human individuals (TCRdb year 2020). In terms of the full investigation: The cohort comprised two women and three men aged 18 to 49 years. To estimate repertoire size and how much clonotype sharing occurs between individuals, the study deeply sequenced the blood TCR repertoires of several healthy adults. Per donor, leukapheresis produced somewhere between about 0.94 and 10 billion PBMCs. To increase sequencing depth and limit assay-specific biases, TCR repertoire library preparation and sequencing were carried out by different laboratories using diverse techniques. Per donor, three plates each were used for CD4 naive and CD4 memory, two for CD8 naive, and one for CD8 memory.

Using the deep immunoSEQ assay, TCR CDR3 regions were amplified from genomic DNA by multiplex PCR. For each cell subset, the extracted genomic DNA was distributed evenly across all wells of several immunoSEQ 96-well plates, and each plate served as one replicate. For sorted subsets, approximately 200 ng of genomic DNA, equivalent to roughly 33,000 T cell genomes, went into each replicate PCR. Purified libraries were quantified with a Qubit 3.0 fluorometer, sized on a Bioanalyzer 2100, and re-quantified with the KAPA Library Quantification kit. Every immunoSEQ 96-well plate was sequenced on a separate single-read 150-cycle Illumina NextSeq 550 flow cell. Regarding the original processing steps: Because the immunoSEQ output included only junctional sequences and no quality scores, the filtering could not be the same as the filtering used for full-length reads. Sequences were annotated with PyIR, a Python wrapper for IgBLAST v1.9, using IMGT germline references to assign V/J genes and CDR3. Reads were filtered out if the reads had weak V/J assignments (E-value above 1e-6), no CDR3, stop codons, out-of-frame junctions, or ambiguous translated residues. A V3J clonotype was defined by an identical inferred V gene, J gene, and CDR3 amino acid sequence. Percentage overlap between repertoires was calculated by dividing the number of shared unique clonotypes by the size of the smaller repertoire. Repertoire richness was assessed with RTK rarefaction, the Chao1 estimator, and Recon v2.1 estimates of unobserved clonotypes. Generation probabilities were computed with OLGA for all TCRbeta clonotypes obtained by the gDNA method from several donors. TCRdb carries this immuneACCESS record with in-frame sequences only. Its versions omit some clonotypes, under half of them owing to an unresolved V gene in the studies checked, with the rest unexplained. The D gene and trimming were derived from the DNA, and the V and J assignments and clone size from that table. The sample data list over 2,000,000 clones, and 90% to 95% of these were observed just once. The top ten clonotypes cover more than 1.5% of the sample.

The paper as a whole reports these results and caveats: Approximately 4.8% of naive CD4, 3.5% of naive CD8, 2.3% of memory CD4, and 0.4% of memory CD8 clonotypes were shared across four donors. Even with the large sequencing depth, rarefaction of the sorted-subset datasets indicated that sequencing was incomplete. Compared with non-shared clonotypes, the clonotypes found in all four sorted-subset donors had higher generation probabilities. Sampling was restricted to blood, and TCR repertoires in tissues likely differ from the TCR repertoires found in blood. Naive subsets generally had larger estimated clonotype richness than memory subsets. Because the study included a small number of donors, the genetic and exposure-history diversity represented was limited. Pairwise subsampling indicated that sequencing depth was expected to affect the degree of clonotype sharing among donors.

CD8 naive samples consisted of CD45RO-negative cells that were positively selected for CCR7, yielding a CD45RA+CCR7+ population without TemRA cells. The donors were healthy, HIV-negative adults with no recently reported acute infections or vaccinations. Every donor was a Caucasian adult living in Nashville, Tennessee, USA. After blood collection by leukapheresis, PBMCs were isolated using Ficoll-Histopaque density gradient centrifugation and then cryopreserved in the vapor phase of liquid nitrogen. Purity and quantity of every magnetically sorted T cell population were checked by analytical flow cytometry. Each sorted fraction had its genomic DNA isolated and then quantified by UV absorbance on a Nanodrop 2000c. Comment on this clone: It has no known antigen specificity. Base-call qualities are not available, and no considerably larger clone is one nucleotide away.

The sequence came from a man aged 18 to 35 in good health. Some clones in this sample may be carry-over from other donors' samples. The sequencing input was naive CD8+ T cells from PBMCs. This specimen's cell subset or site label, interpreted: CD45RA+CCR7+.

The CDR3 reads CASSGWALAVNEQFF. The DNA sequence is TGTGCCAGCAGTGGGTGGGCTTTGGCCGTCAATGAGCAGTTCTTC. Here the chain combines TRBV25-1 and TRBJ2-1; the D gene remains uncertain. The V end loses 4 bases and the J end loses 6 bases, and a stretch of 16 bases separates them. The cysteine opens and the phenylalanine closes a CDR3 of 15 amino acids. The read is trimmed to its CDR3 DNA, 45 bases read in frame from base 1. CDR1 and CDR2, per the germline V gene, are MGHDK and SYGVNS.